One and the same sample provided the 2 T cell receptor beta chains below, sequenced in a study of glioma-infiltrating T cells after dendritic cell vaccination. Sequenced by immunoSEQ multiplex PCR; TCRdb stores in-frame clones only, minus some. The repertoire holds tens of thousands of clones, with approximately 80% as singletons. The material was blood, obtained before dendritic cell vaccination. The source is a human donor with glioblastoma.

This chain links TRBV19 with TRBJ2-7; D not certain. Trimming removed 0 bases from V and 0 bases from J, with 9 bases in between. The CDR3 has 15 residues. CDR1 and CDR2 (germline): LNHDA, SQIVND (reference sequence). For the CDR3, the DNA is TGTGCCAGTAGTATAGATTGGCGGAGCTCCTACGAGCAGTACTTC. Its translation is CASSIDWRSSYEQYF.

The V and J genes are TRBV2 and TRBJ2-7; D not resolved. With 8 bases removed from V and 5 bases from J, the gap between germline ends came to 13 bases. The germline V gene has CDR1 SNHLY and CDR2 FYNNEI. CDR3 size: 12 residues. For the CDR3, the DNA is TGTGCCAGCTCTAGGCTACACGACGAGCAGTACTTC. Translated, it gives CASSRLHDEQYF.